Only a few counts were recorded for the clone carrying this T cell receptor beta chain. Its specificity is not known. CDR3 length: 15 amino acids. CDR1 is MNHNS and CDR2 is SASEGT in the germline V gene. V lost 5 bases and J lost 2, with 10 bases in between. Molecular barcoding with unique molecular identifiers was used for the TCRbeta library. Each CDR3 protein is one row after TCRdb ran MiXCR on the PCR reads. The sample consists of more than 200,000 distinct CDR3 sequences, more than 20% of them appearing once. This sample is part of a study of T-cell reconstitution after alpha-beta-depleted transplantation in children. Whole-study findings and limits: It was newly produced T cells that mostly accounted for T-cell counts and diversity one year after transplant. Certain patients had high TCRbeta diversity at day 60, and it came from recipient T cells and thymic progenitors that survived. Reports say that about two months after transplant, the alpha-beta T cells came out of several hundred graft clones that had expanded.

The J gene is TRBJ1-6, the V gene TRBV6-1, with a possible D match to TRBD1 (6 bases). This sample comprised PBMCs, mostly from graft donor cells, obtained 360 days after TCRalphabeta/CD19-depleted stem cell transplant. The clonotype originates from a female patient between 2 and 15 years old who had a stem cell transplant for congenital amegakaryocytic thrombocytopenia, so the T cells may come from the graft donor. CDR3 sequence reads: CASSKGGPYNSPLHF. The CDR3 DNA follows: TGTGCCAGCAGTAAAGGGGGACCCTATAATTCACCCCTCCACTTT.